This is a list of T cell receptor beta chains from one sample in a study of blood T cell repertoires in COVID-19. Produced via immunoSEQ multiplex PCR; TCRdb's table is partial and in-frame only. The sample yields some 340,000 clones, around 85% seen once. Sequenced material: peripheral blood. The receptors here all came from a woman aged 18-35 years with acute or convalescent COVID-19. Each CDR3 is given with its conserved first and last residue. Fields, in order: CDR3 protein, CDR3 DNA, clone size, V gene, D gene, J gene. D genes are given only for firm matches. The listing skips clone size in some rows; elsewhere it reads once, few, many or a size class.

CDR3: CATKRGTEAFF
DNA: TGTGCCACCAAAAGGGGCACTGAAGCTTTCTTT
size: few
V: TRBV24-1
D: NA
J: TRBJ1-1

CDR3: CATSLRTGELFF
DNA: TGCGCCACCAGCCTGCGTACCGGGGAGCTGTTTTTT
size: once
V: TRBV5-1
D: NA
J: TRBJ2-2

CDR3: CASSSLGGNQPQHF
DNA: TGTGCCAGCAGTTCCTTAGGGGGCAATCAGCCCCAGCATTTT
size: NA
V: TRBV6-5
D: NA
J: TRBJ1-5

CDR3: CAWSAPDRVDEQYF
DNA: TGTGCCTGGAGTGCGCCGGACAGGGTGGACGAGCAGTACTTC
size: NA
V: TRBV30
D: TRBD1
J: TRBJ2-7

CDR3: CASKTTQGDNQPQHF
DNA: TGTGCCAGCAAGACGACACAGGGGGACAATCAGCCCCAGCATTTT
size: NA
V: TRBV6-5
D: TRBD1
J: TRBJ1-5

CDR3: CASTPAGYQPQHF
DNA: TGTGCCAGCACTCCGGCGGGATATCAGCCCCAGCATTTT
size: few
V: TRBV12-3/TRBV12-4
D: NA
J: TRBJ1-5

CDR3: CASSQVGGRTETQYF
DNA: TGTGCCAGCAGCCAAGTAGGGGGACGGACAGAGACCCAGTACTTC
size: NA
V: TRBV14
D: NA
J: TRBJ2-5

CDR3: CASMAQKNTEAFF
DNA: TGTGCCAGCATGGCCCAAAAGAACACTGAAGCTTTCTTT
size: NA
V: TRBV7-9
D: NA
J: TRBJ1-1

CDR3: CASSQIAGDSENQPQHF
DNA: TGTGCCAGCAGCCAGATTGCCGGGGACAGTGAGAATCAGCCCCAGCATTTT
size: NA
V: TRBV7-9
D: TRBD1
J: TRBJ1-5

CDR3: CASSRGTGALDEKLFF
DNA: TGTGCCAGCTCGCGGGGGACAGGGGCTTTGGATGAAAAACTGTTTTTT
size: NA
V: TRBV18
D: TRBD1
J: TRBJ1-4

CDR3: CASSLGGGTTDTQYF
DNA: TGTGCCAGCAGCTTGGGAGGTGGTACCACAGATACGCAGTATTTT
size: NA
V: TRBV5-5
D: NA
J: TRBJ2-3

CDR3: CASSVGLAGENREFYEQYF
DNA: TGCGCCAGCAGCGTGGGACTAGCGGGGGAGAACCGAGAATTTTACGAGCAGTACTTC
size: once
V: TRBV5-1
D: TRBD2
J: TRBJ2-7

CDR3: CASQTGFGSPLHF
DNA: TGCGCCAGCCAAACAGGGTTCGGCTCACCCCTCCACTTT
size: NA
V: TRBV10-1
D: NA
J: TRBJ1-6

CDR3: CASSERGARETQYF
DNA: TGCGCCAGCAGTGAGCGGGGAGCTCGAGAGACCCAGTACTTC
size: NA
V: TRBV10-2
D: NA
J: TRBJ2-5

CDR3: CASQERGGIQETQYF
DNA: TGCGCCAGCCAAGAAAGGGGAGGTATCCAAGAGACCCAGTACTTC
size: NA
V: TRBV5-1
D: NA
J: TRBJ2-5

CDR3: CASSQELRERSTEAFF
DNA: TGTGCCAGCAGCCAAGAACTCAGGGAAAGGAGCACTGAAGCTTTCTTT
size: NA
V: TRBV14
D: NA
J: TRBJ1-1

CDR3: CASSYFPLGQGGEKLFF
DNA: TGTGCCAGCAGTTACTTTCCCTTAGGTCAGGGAGGTGAAAAACTGTTTTTT
size: once
V: TRBV27
D: NA
J: TRBJ1-4

CDR3: CATNQGATGELFF
DNA: TGTGCCACCAATCAGGGGGCAACCGGGGAGCTGTTTTTT
size: NA
V: TRBV24-1
D: TRBD1
J: TRBJ2-2

CDR3: CASAPGGGYNEQFF
DNA: TGTGCCAGCGCCCCGGGAGGGGGCTACAATGAGCAGTTCTTC
size: NA
V: TRBV9
D: TRBD2
J: TRBJ2-1

CDR3: CASRNRQGVGEKLFF
DNA: TGTGCCAGCAGGAACAGACAGGGAGTAGGTGAAAAACTGTTTTTT
size: NA
V: TRBV6-5
D: TRBD1
J: TRBJ1-4

CDR3: CASSLGGITEAFF
DNA: TGCGCCAGCAGCTTAGGGGGCATCACTGAAGCTTTCTTT
size: NA
V: TRBV5-1
D: TRBD1
J: TRBJ1-1

CDR3: CASSFTLAGLPNTDTQYF
DNA: TGTGCCAGCAGCTTCACACTAGCGGGTCTCCCAAACACAGATACGCAGTATTTT
size: NA
V: TRBV7-9
D: TRBD2
J: TRBJ2-3

CDR3: CSALMGQGEGEQYF
DNA: TGCAGCGCCCTCATGGGGCAGGGTGAAGGGGAGCAGTACTTC
size: NA
V: TRBV29-1
D: NA
J: TRBJ2-7

CDR3: CASSLGAQGNEQFF
DNA: TGTGCCAGCAGCTTGGGGGCCCAGGGGAATGAGCAGTTCTTC
size: NA
V: TRBV5-4
D: NA
J: TRBJ2-1

CDR3: CASRRGQGGDGYTF
DNA: TGTGCCAGCAGAAGGGGACAGGGTGGGGATGGCTACACCTTC
size: NA
V: TRBV6-5
D: TRBD1
J: TRBJ1-2

CDR3: CASSLSRRLAGGQDTQYF
DNA: TGTGCCAGCAGCTTAAGCCGTAGGCTAGCGGGGGGGCAAGATACGCAGTATTTT
size: NA
V: TRBV11-2
D: TRBD2
J: TRBJ2-3

CDR3: CASSAGGSPLHF
DNA: TGCGCCAGCAGCGCGGGTGGTTCACCCCTCCACTTT
size: NA
V: TRBV5-1
D: NA
J: TRBJ1-6

CDR3: CASSFPRGRMNTEAFF
DNA: TGTGCCAGCAGTTTCCCCAGGGGGCGCATGAACACTGAAGCTTTCTTT
size: NA
V: TRBV28
D: TRBD1
J: TRBJ1-1

CDR3: CASSRDSGNTGELFF
DNA: TGTGCCAGTAGTAGAGATAGCGGCAACACCGGGGAGCTGTTTTTT
size: NA
V: TRBV19
D: NA
J: TRBJ2-2

CDR3: CASSETVKGQPQHF
DNA: TGTGCCAGCAGTGAGACAGTCAAAGGACAGCCCCAGCATTTT
size: NA
V: TRBV6-1
D: NA
J: TRBJ1-5

CDR3: CSVGPHEQYF
DNA: TGCAGTGTGGGCCCCCACGAGCAGTACTTC
size: NA
V: TRBV20-1
D: NA
J: TRBJ2-7

CDR3: CASSVVAVRDEQFF
DNA: TGTGCCAGCAGCGTAGTAGCTGTGCGGGATGAGCAGTTCTTC
size: NA
V: TRBV9
D: NA
J: TRBJ2-1

CDR3: CASSQDERTGSNSPLHF
DNA: TGCGCCAGCAGCCAAGATGAGCGGACAGGATCTAATTCACCCCTCCACTTT
size: once
V: TRBV4-1
D: TRBD1
J: TRBJ1-6

CDR3: CASRGGTGTQPQHF
DNA: TGTGCCAGCAGGGGGGGGACAGGGACTCAGCCCCAGCATTTT
size: once
V: TRBV2
D: TRBD1
J: TRBJ1-5

CDR3: CASSRGQGWVGYTF
DNA: TGCGCCAGCAGCAGGGGACAGGGGTGGGTAGGCTACACCTTC
size: NA
V: TRBV10-1
D: TRBD1
J: TRBJ1-2

CDR3: CASRAGSREAFF
DNA: TGTGCCAGCCGAGCTGGCTCCAGGGAAGCTTTCTTT
size: NA
V: TRBV19
D: NA
J: TRBJ1-1

CDR3: CASSSIPGSSSGYTF
DNA: TGTGCCAGCAGTTCCATACCCGGGTCTTCAAGCGGCTACACCTTC
size: once
V: TRBV27
D: NA
J: TRBJ1-2

CDR3: CAISVPQGGEGGAFF
DNA: TGTGCCATCAGTGTTCCACAAGGAGGGGAAGGCGGAGCTTTCTTT
size: NA
V: TRBV10-3
D: NA
J: TRBJ1-1

CDR3: CASSYSDREQETQYF
DNA: TGTGCCAGCAGTTACTCCGACAGGGAGCAAGAGACCCAGTACTTC
size: NA
V: TRBV6-5
D: TRBD1
J: TRBJ2-5

CDR3: CASRTGGVNTEAFF
DNA: TGTGCCAGCAGGACAGGGGGGGTGAACACTGAAGCTTTCTTT
size: NA
V: TRBV6-5
D: TRBD1
J: TRBJ1-1

CDR3: CASSYRGPNTEAFF
DNA: TGTGCCAGCAGTTACAGGGGGCCAAACACTGAAGCTTTCTTT
size: NA
V: TRBV6-6
D: TRBD1
J: TRBJ1-1

CDR3: CSVVGGSSYNEQFF
DNA: TGCAGCGTTGTGGGCGGGAGCTCCTACAATGAGCAGTTCTTC
size: NA
V: TRBV29-1
D: TRBD2
J: TRBJ2-1

CDR3: CASSYDWTGNSPLHF
DNA: TGTGCCAGCAGTTACGACTGGACAGGGAATTCACCCCTCCACTTT
size: many
V: TRBV6-5
D: TRBD1
J: TRBJ1-6

CDR3: CASSQTLTGVDQPQHF
DNA: TGTGCCAGCAGCCAAACACTCACAGGGGTCGATCAGCCCCAGCATTTT
size: NA
V: TRBV3-1/TRBV3-2
D: TRBD1
J: TRBJ1-5

CDR3: CASSISLQFPNSPLHF
DNA: TGTGCCAGTAGTATTTCTCTACAGTTTCCAAATTCACCCCTCCACTTT
size: NA
V: TRBV19
D: NA
J: TRBJ1-6

CDR3: CAWAIGGDGDYGYTF
DNA: TGTGCCTGGGCCATCGGAGGCGACGGGGACTATGGCTACACCTTC
size: NA
V: TRBV30
D: NA
J: TRBJ1-2

CDR3: CATSRGEVEEKLFF
DNA: TGTGCCACCAGCAGGGGGGAGGTGGAGGAAAAACTGTTTTTT
size: NA
V: TRBV15
D: NA
J: TRBJ1-4